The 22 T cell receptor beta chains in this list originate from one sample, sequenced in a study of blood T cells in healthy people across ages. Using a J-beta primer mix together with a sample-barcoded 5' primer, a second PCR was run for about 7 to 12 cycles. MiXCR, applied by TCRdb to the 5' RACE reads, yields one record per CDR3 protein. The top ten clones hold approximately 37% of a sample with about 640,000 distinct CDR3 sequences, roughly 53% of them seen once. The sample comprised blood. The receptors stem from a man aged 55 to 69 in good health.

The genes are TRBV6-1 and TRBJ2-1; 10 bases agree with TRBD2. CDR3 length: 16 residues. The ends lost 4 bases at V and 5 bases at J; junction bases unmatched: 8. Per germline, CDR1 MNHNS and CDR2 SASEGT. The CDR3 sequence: CASSASGGAGDNEQFF. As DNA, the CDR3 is TGTGCCAGCAGTGCAAGCGGGGGGGCCGGGGACAATGAGCAGTTCTTC.

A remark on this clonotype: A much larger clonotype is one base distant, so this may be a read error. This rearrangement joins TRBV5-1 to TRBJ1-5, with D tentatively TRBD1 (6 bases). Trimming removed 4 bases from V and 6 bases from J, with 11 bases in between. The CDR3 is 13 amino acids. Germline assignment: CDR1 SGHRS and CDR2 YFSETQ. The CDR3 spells CASSGTQGQPQHF. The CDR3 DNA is TGCGCCAGCAGCGGGACACAGGGTCAGCCCCAGCATTTT.

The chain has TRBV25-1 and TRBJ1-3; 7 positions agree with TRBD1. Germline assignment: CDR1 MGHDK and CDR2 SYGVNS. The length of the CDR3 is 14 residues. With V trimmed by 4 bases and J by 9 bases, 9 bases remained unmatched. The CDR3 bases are TGTGCCAGCAGTGGGACAGGATCCCTTAGCACCATATATTTT. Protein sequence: CASSGTGSLSTIYF.

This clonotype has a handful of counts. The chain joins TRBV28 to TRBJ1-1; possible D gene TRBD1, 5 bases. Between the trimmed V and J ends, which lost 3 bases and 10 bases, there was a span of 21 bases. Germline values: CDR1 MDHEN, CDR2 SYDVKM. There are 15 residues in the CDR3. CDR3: CASSFAGQEGIGAFF. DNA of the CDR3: TGTGCCAGCAGTTTTGCGGGGCAAGAGGGAATCGGAGCTTTCTTT. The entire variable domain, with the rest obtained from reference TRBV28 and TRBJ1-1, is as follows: DVKVTQSSRYLVKRTGEKVFLECVQDMDHENMFWYRQDPGLGLRLIYFSYDVKMKEKGDIPEGYSVSREKKERFSLILESASTNQTSMYLCASSFAGQEGIGAFFGQGTRLTVV.

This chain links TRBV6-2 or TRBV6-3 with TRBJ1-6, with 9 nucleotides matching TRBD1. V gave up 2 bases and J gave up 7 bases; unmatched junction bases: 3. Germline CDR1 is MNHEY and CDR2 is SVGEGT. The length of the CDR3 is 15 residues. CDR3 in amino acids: CASSYGDRANSPLHF. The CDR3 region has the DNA TGTGCCAGCAGTTACGGGGACAGGGCAAATTCACCCCTCCACTTT.

The CDR3 loop reads CSGGWSNYGYTF. The CDR3 DNA is TGCAGCGGTGGGTGGTCCAACTATGGCTACACCTTC. This chain connects TRBV29-1 to TRBJ1-2; D is undetermined. Trimming removed 7 bases from V and 2 bases from J, with 11 bases in between. Germline V gene lookup returns CDR1 SQVTM and CDR2 ANQGSEA. CDR3 length equals 12 residues.

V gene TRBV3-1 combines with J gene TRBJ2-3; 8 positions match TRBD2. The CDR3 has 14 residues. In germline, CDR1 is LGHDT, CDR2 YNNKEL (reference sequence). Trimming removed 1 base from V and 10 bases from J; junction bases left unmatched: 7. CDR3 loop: CASSQVGGEGAQYF. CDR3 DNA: TGTGCCAGCAGCCAAGTCGGGGGGGAAGGAGCGCAGTATTTT.

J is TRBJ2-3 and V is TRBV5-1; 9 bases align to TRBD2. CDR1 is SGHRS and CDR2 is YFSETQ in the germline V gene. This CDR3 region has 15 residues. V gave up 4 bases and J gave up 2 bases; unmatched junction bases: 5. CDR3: CASSISGGHTDTQYF. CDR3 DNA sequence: TGCGCCAGCAGCATTAGCGGGGGACACACAGATACGCAGTATTTT.

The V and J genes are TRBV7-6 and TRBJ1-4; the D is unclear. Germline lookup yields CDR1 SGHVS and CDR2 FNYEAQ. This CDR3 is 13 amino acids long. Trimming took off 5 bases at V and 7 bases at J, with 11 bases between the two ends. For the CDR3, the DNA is TGTGCCAGCAGCGTATGGGGTGGTGAAAAACTGTTTTTT. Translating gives CASSVWGGEKLFF.

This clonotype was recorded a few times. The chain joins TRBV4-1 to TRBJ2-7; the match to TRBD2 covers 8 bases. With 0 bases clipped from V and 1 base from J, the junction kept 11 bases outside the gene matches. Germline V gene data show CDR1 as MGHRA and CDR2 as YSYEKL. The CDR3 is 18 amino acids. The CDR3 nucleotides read TGCGCCAGCAGCCAAGATCAGGAATTAGCGGGGCCATCCTACGAGCAGTACTTC. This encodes CASSQDQELAGPSYEQYF.

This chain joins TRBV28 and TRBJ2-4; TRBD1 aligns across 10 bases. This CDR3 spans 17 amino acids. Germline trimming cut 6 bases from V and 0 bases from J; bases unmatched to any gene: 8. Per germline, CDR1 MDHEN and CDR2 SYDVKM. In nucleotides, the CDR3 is TGTGCCAGCAGACCCCAGGGGACAGGGGTAGCCAAAAACATTCAGTACTTC. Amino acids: CASRPQGTGVAKNIQYF.

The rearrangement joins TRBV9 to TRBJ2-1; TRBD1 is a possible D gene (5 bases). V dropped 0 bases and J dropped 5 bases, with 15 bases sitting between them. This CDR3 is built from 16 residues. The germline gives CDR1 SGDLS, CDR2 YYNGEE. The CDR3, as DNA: TGTGCCAGCAGCGTAGGGGGCAGGGTTAGAGACAATGAGCAGTTCTTC. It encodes CASSVGGRVRDNEQFF.

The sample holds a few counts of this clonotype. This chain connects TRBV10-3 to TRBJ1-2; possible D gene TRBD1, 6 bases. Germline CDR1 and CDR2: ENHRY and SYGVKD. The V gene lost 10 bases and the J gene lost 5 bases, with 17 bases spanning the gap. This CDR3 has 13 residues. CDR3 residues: CATLRGGGYGYTF. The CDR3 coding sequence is TGTGCCACCTTACGCGGGGGCGGGTATGGCTACACCTTC.

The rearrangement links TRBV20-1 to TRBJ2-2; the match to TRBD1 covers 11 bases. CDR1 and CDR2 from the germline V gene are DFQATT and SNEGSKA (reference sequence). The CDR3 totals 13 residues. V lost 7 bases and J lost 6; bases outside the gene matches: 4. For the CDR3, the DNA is TGCAGTGTTTCGGACAGGGGGCCCGGGGAGCTGTTTTTT. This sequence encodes CSVSDRGPGELFF.

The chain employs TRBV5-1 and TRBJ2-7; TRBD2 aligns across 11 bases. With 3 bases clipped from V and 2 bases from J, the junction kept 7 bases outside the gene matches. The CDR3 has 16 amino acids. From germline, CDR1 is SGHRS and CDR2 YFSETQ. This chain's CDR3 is CASSSQIAGGTYEQYF. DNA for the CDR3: TGCGCCAGCAGCTCGCAAATAGCGGGGGGGACCTACGAGCAGTACTTC.

CDR3 DNA: TGTGCCAGCAGTGAATGGCGCCGTGAGCAGTTCTTC. Translating it yields CASSEWRREQFF. The chain is built from TRBV6-1 and TRBJ2-1; no clear D. Deletions cut 2 bases from V and 9 bases from J, with 8 bases between. This CDR3 has 12 amino acids. Germline V gives CDR1 MNHNS, CDR2 SASEGT.

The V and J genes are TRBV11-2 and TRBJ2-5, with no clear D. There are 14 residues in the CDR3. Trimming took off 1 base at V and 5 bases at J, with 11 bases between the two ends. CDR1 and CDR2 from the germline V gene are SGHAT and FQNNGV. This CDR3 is CASSLGLSTETQYF. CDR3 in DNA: TGTGCCAGCAGCTTAGGGCTGTCGACGGAGACCCAGTACTTC.

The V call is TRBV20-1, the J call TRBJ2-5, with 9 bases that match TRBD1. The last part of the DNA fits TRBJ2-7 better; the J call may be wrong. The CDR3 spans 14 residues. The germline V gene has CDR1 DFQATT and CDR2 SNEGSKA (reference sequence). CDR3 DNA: TGCAGTGCTATTCCCCGGACAGGGGTGCACGAGCAGTACTTC. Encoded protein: CSAIPRTGVHEQYF.

Here the CDR3 reads CASSHRLAGPSGETQYF. CDR3 DNA sequence: TGTGCCAGCAGCCATCGACTAGCCGGCCCAAGTGGGGAGACCCAGTACTTC. The genes are TRBV3-1 and TRBJ2-5; 7 nucleotides align to TRBD2. This CDR3 has 17 residues. V trimming: 3 bases; J trimming: 5 bases; junction bases outside the gene matches: 15. CDR1 LGHDT and CDR2 YNNKEL come from the germline V gene (reference sequence).

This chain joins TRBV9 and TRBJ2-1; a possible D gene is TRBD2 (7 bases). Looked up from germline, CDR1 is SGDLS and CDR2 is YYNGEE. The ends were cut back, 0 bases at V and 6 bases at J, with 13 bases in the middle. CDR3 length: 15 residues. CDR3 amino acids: CASSVGGGASNEQFF. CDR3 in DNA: TGTGCCAGCAGCGTAGGTGGGGGGGCCAGCAATGAGCAGTTCTTC.

The CDR3 reads CASSFITGDSSYNEQFF. CDR3 bases: TGTGCCAGCAGCTTTATAACAGGCGATAGCTCCTACAATGAGCAGTTCTTC. This chain joins TRBV7-6 and TRBJ2-1; weak D call: TRBD1 (5 bases). Germline-derived CDR1 and CDR2 are SGHVS and FNYEAQ. This CDR3 contains 17 residues. The ends were cut back, 3 bases at V and 0 bases at J, with 15 bases in the middle.

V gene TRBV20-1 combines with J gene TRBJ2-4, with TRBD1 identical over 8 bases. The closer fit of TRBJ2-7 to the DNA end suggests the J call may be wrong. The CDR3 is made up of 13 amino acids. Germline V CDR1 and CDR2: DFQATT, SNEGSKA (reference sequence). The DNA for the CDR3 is TGCAGTGCTAGGGACAGGGTTTACTACGAGCAGTACTTC. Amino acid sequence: CSARDRVYYEQYF.